Each of the 27 T cell receptor beta chains below was sequenced from the same sample in a study of blood T cell repertoires in COVID-19 (dated by TCRdb to the early 2020s). The library was made by the immunoSEQ multiplex PCR assay. Held by TCRdb, this immuneACCESS table contains in-frame sequences only and omits some clones. Under half of the omission traces to an unresolved V gene where checked; the cause of the rest is unknown. This sample comprises fewer than 500,000 clones, around 90% of them detected only once. 0.7% of the sample lies in the top ten. The sample taken for sequencing was PBMCs or T cells enriched from blood (not recorded which). The receptors come from a woman aged 18-29 years who had recovered from COVID-19.

The rearrangement joins TRBV4-2 to TRBJ1-3; D uncertain. The V and J ends lost 1 base and 2 bases respectively, with 12 bases between them. The CDR3 contains 16 residues. The V gene's germline CDR1 is LGHNA and CDR2 YNFKEQ. CDR3 protein: CASSQGQVNTGNTIYF. The CDR3 DNA reads TGTGCCAGCAGCCAAGGGCAGGTTAACACTGGAAACACCATATATTTT.

The table lists this clone with a few counts. The chain combines TRBV5-1 with TRBJ1-6, with 9 nucleotides matching TRBD1. V lost 4 bases and J lost 13; bases outside the gene matches: 18. Germline V gene sequence: CDR1 SGHRS, CDR2 YFSETQ. CDR3 length equals 17 residues. DNA of the CDR3: TGCGCCAGCAGCCCGGGACAGGGAGCCCCCTCGAGCTGGCCCCTCCACTTT. Translation: CASSPGQGAPSSWPLHF. Variable domain in full (rest from reference TRBV5-1 and TRBJ1-6): KAGVTQTPRYLIKTRGQQVTLSCSPISGHRSVSWYQQTPGQGLQFLFEYFSETQRNKGNFPGRFSGRQFSNSRSEMNVSTLELGDSALYLCASSPGQGAPSSWPLHFGNGTRLTVT.

The table lists this clone with a count of one. This sequence joins TRBV19 and TRBJ1-4; D is undetermined. Germline V lookup: CDR1 LNHDA, CDR2 SQIVND (reference sequence). V gave up 3 bases and J gave up 5 bases, with 7 bases separating them. CDR3 length: 13 amino acids. The DNA for the CDR3 is TGTGCCAGTAGTATTACGGTGAATGAAAAACTGTTTTTT. This gives the protein CASSITVNEKLFF. The variable domain in full, with the rest retrieved from reference TRBV19 and TRBJ1-4, is DGGITQSPKYLFRKEGQNVTLSCEQNLNHDAMYWYRQDPGQGLRLIYYSQIVNDFQKGDIAEGYSVSREKKESFPLTVTSAQKNPTAFYLCASSITVNEKLFFGSGTQLSVL.

This sequence joins TRBV27 and TRBJ2-7; the D gene is possibly TRBD2 (5 bases). V shed 5 bases and J shed 2 bases, with 13 bases lying between them. The CDR3 loop spans 14 amino acids. Looked up from germline, CDR1 is MNHEY and CDR2 is SMNVEV (reference sequence). The CDR3 bases are TGTGCCAGCAGTCCCACCCCGGGAACCTACGAGCAGTACTTC. The encoded protein is CASSPTPGTYEQYF.

The chain recombines TRBV4-1 with TRBJ2-1; D is possibly TRBD2 (7 bases). This CDR3 is 15 amino acids long. The V gene's germline CDR1 is MGHRA and CDR2 YSYEKL. V gave up 0 bases and J gave up 8 bases, with 14 bases separating them. CDR3 DNA: TGCGCCAGCAGCCAAGAGTGGGGGGGGCAGGATGAGCAGTTCTTC. Translating it yields CASSQEWGGQDEQFF.

J is TRBJ1-1 and V is TRBV3-1 (or the pseudogene TRBV3-2); D gene ambiguous. Trimming removed 2 bases from V and 0 bases from J, with 16 bases in between. Per the germline V gene, CDR1 is LGHDT and CDR2 is YNNKEL (reference sequence). The CDR3 runs to 17 residues. The CDR3 region is CASSQTGLGRMNTEAFF. CDR3 nucleotide sequence: TGTGCCAGCAGCCAAACTGGCCTCGGGAGGATGAACACTGAAGCTTTCTTT.

V is TRBV9 and J is TRBJ1-2, with a tentative D call TRBD1 (5 bases). The ends were cut back, 1 base at V and 8 bases at J, with 9 bases in the middle. The CDR3 totals 12 residues. The V gene's germline CDR1 is SGDLS and CDR2 YYNGEE. The CDR3 DNA reads as TGTGCCAGCAGCGTATCGGCAGGGGGCTACACCTTC. It yields the protein CASSVSAGGYTF.

The V call is TRBV3-1 (or the pseudogene TRBV3-2), the J call TRBJ1-1; no firm D call. The CDR3 contains 14 residues. CDR1 and CDR2 (germline): LGHDT, YNNKEL (reference sequence). V was shortened by 5 bases and J by 1 base, with 11 bases between the two germline ends. Here the CDR3 DNA reads TGTGCCAGCAGCTATCGAGGAGAGAACACTGAAGCTTTCTTT. Protein product: CASSYRGENTEAFF.

The chain joins TRBV12-3 or TRBV12-4 to TRBJ1-1; D perhaps matches TRBD1 (5 bases). The CDR3 totals 13 residues. The V end was cut by 2 bases, the J end by 5 bases, with 9 bases between. CDR3: CASSLSKGTEAFF. The CDR3 region has the DNA TGTGCCAGCAGTTTATCAAAGGGGACTGAAGCTTTCTTT.

The chain recombines TRBV6-5 with TRBJ1-1; TRBD1 matches 8 bases. Germline CDR1 is MNHEY and CDR2 is SVGAGI. V trimming: 4 bases; J trimming: 7 bases; junction bases outside the gene matches: 5. CDR3 length: 13 amino acids. The CDR3: CASSFTGTGEAFF. Here the CDR3 DNA reads TGTGCCAGCAGTTTTACCGGGACAGGTGAAGCTTTCTTT.

This clone was found a few times. This chain uses TRBV30 with TRBJ1-6; no definite D call. In germline, CDR1 is GTSNPN, CDR2 SVGIG (reference sequence). V was trimmed by 1 base and J by 10 bases, leaving 14 bases between them. The CDR3 consists of 14 residues. The CDR3 is CAWSEGRWESPLHF. The CDR3 nucleotides read TGTGCCTGGAGTGAAGGCAGGTGGGAGTCACCCCTCCACTTT.

This clone has a handful of counts. The chain couples TRBV4-1 to TRBJ1-6; D uncertain. The CDR3 has 16 amino acids. V lost 0 bases to trimming and J lost 12 bases, with 18 bases between them. The V gene's germline CDR1 is MGHRA and CDR2 YSYEKL. CDR3 loop: CASSQDFRRLIQPLHF. In DNA form, the CDR3 reads TGCGCCAGCAGCCAAGATTTCCGCAGGTTGATACAACCCCTCCACTTT.

This clone was counted a single time. The chain recombines TRBV21-1 with TRBJ1-3; the listed D gene, TRBD1, was not tested against the DNA. TRBV21-1 is given as a pseudogene. This CDR3 region has 16 residues. CDR3 region: CASSARQHISGNTIYF. The CDR3 DNA is TGTGCCAGCAGCGCCCGACAGCATATCTCTGGAAACACCATATATTTT.

The V call is TRBV19, the J call TRBJ2-3; TRBD2 agrees at 10 bases. V lost 1 base to trimming and J lost 0 bases; unmatched junction nucleotides: 7. CDR1 and CDR2 (germline): LNHDA, SQIVND (reference sequence). This CDR3 contains 18 residues. In nucleotides, the CDR3 is TGTGCCAGTAGTATAGCTAGCGGGGGACCCGCAAGCACAGATACGCAGTATTTT. Its translation: CASSIASGGPASTDTQYF.

The chain employs TRBV5-1 and TRBJ2-5; no clear D. This CDR3 contains 14 residues. Germline CDR1 and CDR2: SGHRS and YFSETQ. V was clipped by 2 bases and J by 5 bases, with 13 bases between them. This chain's CDR3 is CASSLLYTEETQYF. CDR3 coding DNA: TGCGCCAGCAGCTTATTGTACACGGAGGAGACCCAGTACTTC.

V usage is TRBV7-9 and J usage is TRBJ1-2; the match to TRBD1 covers 7 bases. Per germline, CDR1 SEHNR and CDR2 FQNEAQ (reference sequence). The CDR3 totals 13 residues. The V gene end was trimmed by 2 bases and the J gene end by 7 bases; junction bases not matched to a gene: 4. The CDR3 spells CASSLIGGRGYTF. DNA for the CDR3: TGTGCCAGCAGCTTAATAGGGGGCCGTGGCTACACCTTC.

V gene TRBV6-5 combines with J gene TRBJ1-3, with TRBD1 as a possible D gene (5 bases). This CDR3 is built from 15 residues. Germline V gene sequence: CDR1 MNHEY, CDR2 SVGAGI. V lost 2 bases to trimming and J lost 4 bases, with 12 bases between them. CDR3 DNA sequence: TGTGCCAGCAGTTACGGCGGGGCTCGAGGAAACACCATATATTTT. Its protein product is CASSYGGARGNTIYF.

The V call is TRBV5-4, the J call TRBJ1-1; the D gene is possibly TRBD1 (6 bases). CDR3 size: 14 residues. Per the germline V gene, CDR1 is SGHNT and CDR2 is YYREEE (reference sequence). V was clipped by 4 bases and J by 5 bases, with 15 bases between them. CDR3 loop: CASSPRGGSTEAFF. In DNA form, the CDR3 reads TGTGCCAGCAGCCCGAGGGGGGGCTCTACTGAAGCTTTCTTT.

The CDR3 region is CTSSQMKGRKFF. The DNA for the CDR3 is TGCACCAGCAGCCAAATGAAAGGGAGGAAGTTCTTC. This chain joins TRBV1 and TRBJ2-1; the table's D call TRBD2 went unverified against the DNA. TRBV1 is classified as a pseudogene. The CDR3 sequence is 12 residues long.

The chain employs TRBV5-1 and TRBJ2-2, with a possible D match to TRBD2 (6 bases). The CDR3 covers 15 residues. V lost 3 bases and J lost 6, with 15 bases in between. Germline values: CDR1 SGHRS, CDR2 YFSETQ. The CDR3 DNA sequence: TGCGCCAGCAGCTATGCGGGACCGACATCCGGGGAGCTGTTTTTT. This gives the protein CASSYAGPTSGELFF.

The rearrangement joins TRBV18 to TRBJ1-3; the D gene is possibly TRBD1 (5 bases). Germline-derived CDR1 and CDR2 are KGHSH and LQKENI. The CDR3 length is 15 residues. Trimming shortened V by 6 bases and J by 0 bases, and 12 bases separated the two germline ends. CDR3 protein: CASSPTGDSGNTIYF. For the CDR3, the DNA is TGTGCCAGCTCCCCAACGGGGGACTCTGGAAACACCATATATTTT.

The chain links TRBV6-5 to TRBJ2-5; a weak D match, TRBD2 (5 bases). The germline CDR1 and CDR2 sequences are MNHEY and SVGAGI. V lost 2 bases to trimming and J lost 5 bases, with 15 bases between them. The CDR3 contains 15 residues. The CDR3 DNA follows: TGTGCCAGCAGTTACACCGGCCCGGGGTGGGAGACCCAGTACTTC. It yields the protein CASSYTGPGWETQYF.

This sequence joins TRBV6-1 and TRBJ1-2; D is unclear. V lost 2 bases and J lost 9, with 13 bases in between. There are 13 residues in the CDR3. Looked up from germline, CDR1 is MNHNS and CDR2 is SASEGT. CDR3 coding DNA: TGTGCCAGCAGTGAAACCGGGTACGAGAGCTACACCTTC. It encodes CASSETGYESYTF.

The J gene is TRBJ1-1, the V gene TRBV2; tentative D call: TRBD1 (5 bases). V lost 0 bases, J lost 3 bases, and 14 bases lay in between. The CDR3 is 16 amino acids. CDR1 and CDR2 (germline): SNHLY, FYNNEI. The CDR3: CASSEARRGPDTEAFF. DNA for the CDR3: TGTGCCAGCAGTGAAGCGAGGCGGGGACCGGACACTGAAGCTTTCTTT.

The chain joins TRBV6-5 to TRBJ2-1, with unresolved D. This CDR3 comprises 10 residues. CDR1 is MNHEY, CDR2 SVGAGI, per germline. Trimming shortened V by 5 bases and J by 6 bases, and 2 bases separated the two germline ends. CDR3 DNA sequence: TGTGCCAGCAGTCGCAATGAGCAGTTCTTC. It is translated as CASSRNEQFF.

V is TRBV2 and J is TRBJ2-7, with 11 bases that match TRBD1. The junction had 8 bases not matched to a gene; V was cut back by 6 bases and J by 4 bases. Germline loops: CDR1 SNHLY, CDR2 FYNNEI. The CDR3 extends over 15 amino acids. The CDR3 reads CASSRDRGTFYEQYF. CDR3 bases: TGTGCCAGCAGCCGGGACAGGGGGACTTTTTACGAGCAGTACTTC. Together with reference TRBV2 and TRBJ2-7, the CDR3 gives the full variable domain: EPEVTQTPSHQVTQMGQEVILRCVPISNHLYFYWYRQILGQKVEFLVSFYNNEISEKSEIFDDQFSVERPDGSNFTLKIRSTKLEDSAMYFCASSRDRGTFYEQYFGPGTRLTVT.

The V and J genes are TRBV30 and TRBJ2-3; the D gene is possibly TRBD2 (6 bases). CDR1 is GTSNPN, CDR2 SVGIG, per germline (reference sequence). The CDR3 runs 13 residues. Written as DNA, the CDR3 is TGTGCTTTCGGGACTTCTGCACTGGGTACGCAGTATTTT. It codes for CAFGTSALGTQYF.